The rows below give T cell receptor beta chains drawn from one sample of a study of cytomegalovirus exposure and HLA in healthy donors. Some clones are missing from TCRdb's copy, which holds only in-frame ones; the method was immunoSEQ multiplex PCR. Counted here are under 200,000 clones, approximately 81% occurring once; the ten biggest clones make up approximately 2%. Sequencing was carried out using PBMCs. The receptors stem from a woman between 18 and 29 years old in good health and CMV-seropositive. CDR3s include the opening cysteine and the closing phenylalanine or tryptophan. D genes are given only for firm matches. Rows give clone size only sometimes, using once, few, many, or a class for an expanded clone.

J gene,V gene,D gene,clone size,CDR3 protein,CDR3 DNA
TRBJ1-4,TRBV4-1,TRBD1,once,CASSPWGQGRATNEKLFF,TGCGCCAGCAGCCCCTGGGGACAGGGTAGGGCAACTAATGAAAAACTGTTTTTT
TRBJ1-2,TRBV5-1,NA,NA,CASSLEARGYGYTF,TGCGCCAGCAGCTTAGAGGCCAGGGGATATGGCTACACCTTC
TRBJ1-4,TRBV15,NA,NA,CATSRDRTSEKLFF,TGTGCCACCAGCAGAGATCGGACTTCCGAAAAACTGTTTTTT
TRBJ1-6,TRBV19,NA,NA,CASSSPGNSPLHF,TGTGCCAGTAGTAGTCCGGGGAATTCACCCCTCCACTTT
TRBJ1-1,TRBV29-1,NA,NA,CSVEERQVAFF,TGCAGCGTTGAAGAAAGGCAGGTGGCTTTCTTT
TRBJ1-1,TRBV7-3,TRBD1,once,CASSSRDRGAFF,TGTGCCAGCAGCTCCCGGGACAGGGGAGCTTTCTTT
TRBJ1-1,TRBV11-2,NA,once,CASSLGGARTEAFF,TGTGCCAGCAGCTTGGGAGGGGCGCGCACTGAAGCTTTCTTT
TRBJ1-6,TRBV2,TRBD1,NA,CASLRQGASGSPLHF,TGTGCCAGCTTAAGACAGGGGGCTAGTGGTTCACCCCTCCACTTT
TRBJ2-1,TRBV9,TRBD2,NA,CASSSGGAYNEQFF,TGTGCCAGCAGCTCTGGGGGGGCCTACAATGAGCAGTTCTTC
TRBJ2-1,TRBV7-9,NA,once,CASSLGLAVNEQFF,TGTGCCAGCAGCTTGGGTCTAGCAGTCAATGAGCAGTTCTTC
TRBJ2-1,TRBV5-1,TRBD2,NA,CASRSSGGTYGNEQFF,TGCGCCAGCAGATCAAGCGGGGGGACGTATGGGAATGAGCAGTTCTTC
TRBJ2-5,TRBV30,TRBD2,NA,CAWSETSGGETQYF,TGTGCCTGGAGCGAAACTAGCGGGGGGGAGACCCAGTACTTC
TRBJ2-5,TRBV2,NA,NA,CASSVGGGTETQYF,TGTGCCAGCAGTGTTGGAGGGGGCACGGAGACCCAGTACTTC
TRBJ1-2,TRBV6-4,NA,once,CASSDPKAAANGNYGYTF,TGTGCCAGCAGTGACCCCAAGGCAGCGGCTAACGGGAACTATGGCTACACCTTC
TRBJ1-1,TRBV6-4,NA,NA,CASSEFGLPGDTEAFF,TGTGCCAGCAGTGAGTTCGGCCTCCCCGGGGACACTGAAGCTTTCTTT
TRBJ1-2,TRBV29-1,NA,NA,CSVDLSGSNYGYTF,TGCAGCGTTGATTTGTCAGGTAGTAACTATGGCTACACCTTC
TRBJ1-4,TRBV7-9,NA,NA,CASSLVPGRKLFF,TGTGCCAGCAGCTTAGTTCCAGGAAGGAAACTGTTTTTT
TRBJ2-3,TRBV29-1,TRBD2,NA,CSAMTSGGYTDTQYF,TGCAGCGCCATGACTAGCGGGGGTTACACAGATACGCAGTATTTT
TRBJ2-5,TRBV7-3,NA,NA,CASSSRRQETQYF,TGTGCCAGCAGCTCGCGCCGTCAAGAGACCCAGTACTTC
TRBJ2-3,TRBV28,TRBD1,few,CASSLGADRAPWADTQYF,TGTGCCAGCAGTTTGGGGGCCGACAGGGCACCCTGGGCAGATACGCAGTATTTT
TRBJ2-3,TRBV27,TRBD1,NA,CASSWGQGADTQYF,TGTGCCAGCAGTTGGGGACAGGGGGCGGATACGCAGTATTTT
TRBJ2-7,TRBV2,TRBD1,NA,CASGTPGQSSYEQYF,TGTGCCAGCGGGACACCGGGACAGAGCTCCTACGAGCAGTACTTC
TRBJ2-3,TRBV10-1,NA,NA,CASSESGGATQYF,TGCGCCAGCAGTGAGTCCGGCGGGGCTACGCAGTATTTT
TRBJ2-3,TRBV7-9,NA,NA,CASSIHRVEDTQYF,TGTGCCAGCAGCATCCACAGGGTTGAAGATACGCAGTATTTT
TRBJ2-3,TRBV11-3,NA,NA,CASSLDPRDWVTDTQYF,TGTGCCAGCAGCTTAGATCCACGGGATTGGGTCACAGATACGCAGTATTTT
TRBJ2-3,TRBV5-1,TRBD2,NA,CASSSVGHPGLAGPPPRDTQYF,TGCGCCAGCAGCTCGGTCGGGCACCCGGGACTAGCGGGGCCCCCACCCAGGGATACGCAGTATTTT
TRBJ1-2,TRBV2,NA,NA,CAGREASRYTF,TGTGCCGGGAGGGAAGCTAGCCGCTACACCTTC
TRBJ1-2,TRBV6-5,NA,NA,CASSTQQGNYGYTF,TGTGCCAGCAGTACGCAACAGGGAAACTATGGCTACACCTTC
TRBJ2-1,TRBV11-3,TRBD2,few,CASSLVRSSSGSSYNEQFF,TGTGCCAGCAGCTTAGTTCGGTCGTCTAGCGGAAGCTCCTACAATGAGCAGTTCTTC
TRBJ2-5,TRBV4-1,TRBD2,NA,CASSQNLAAPETQYF,TGCGCCAGCAGCCAGAATCTAGCGGCTCCAGAGACCCAGTACTTC
TRBJ1-2,TRBV9,TRBD1,NA,CASSATGGLDYGYTF,TGTGCCAGCAGCGCCACAGGGGGCTTAGACTATGGCTACACCTTC
TRBJ1-2,TRBV6-1,TRBD1,few,CASYQQGEKDYGYTF,TGTGCCAGCTACCAACAGGGGGAAAAAGACTATGGCTACACCTTC
TRBJ2-1,TRBV4-2,NA,NA,CASSQTDVEVGGPGNEQFF,TGTGCCAGCAGCCAAACCGACGTTGAAGTGGGGGGGCCGGGGAATGAGCAGTTCTTC
TRBJ1-6,TRBV19,NA,NA,CASSIGEVSSYNSPLHF,TGTGCCAGTAGTATAGGTGAGGTGAGCTCCTATAATTCACCCCTCCACTTT
TRBJ2-2,TRBV19,NA,NA,CASSSYSTRGYTGELFF,TGTGCCAGCAGCAGCTACTCTACAAGGGGGTACACCGGGGAGCTGTTTTTT
TRBJ1-6,TRBV7-9,NA,NA,CASSRGGPSLHF,TGTGCCAGCAGTAGGGGGGGCCCTTCCCTCCACTTT
TRBJ1-2,TRBV29-1,NA,NA,CSDRWGGLCTF,TGCAGCGATCGCTGGGGAGGGCTTTGCACCTTC
TRBJ1-1,TRBV29-1,NA,NA,CSALGGGNTEAFF,TGCAGCGCCCTAGGGGGGGGAAACACTGAAGCTTTCTTT
TRBJ2-3,TRBV6-6,NA,NA,CASSYPPKDTQYF,TGTGCCAGCAGTTACCCCCCTAAGGATACGCAGTATTTT
TRBJ1-1,TRBV7-2,NA,NA,CASSLNSFGTEAFF,TGTGCCAGCAGCTTAAATTCTTTCGGCACTGAAGCTTTCTTT
TRBJ2-3,TRBV9,TRBD2,few,CASSGDLAGGLSTDTQYF,TGTGCCAGCAGCGGGGACCTAGCGGGGGGCTTATCTACAGATACGCAGTATTTT
TRBJ1-3,TRBV6-1,NA,NA,CASSEPGAGNTIYF,TGTGCCAGCAGTGAACCCGGGGCTGGAAACACCATATATTTT
TRBJ2-3,TRBV6-7,TRBD2,NA,CASSYSGGETDTQYF,TGTGCCAGCAGTTACTCGGGAGGGGAGACAGATACGCAGTATTTT
TRBJ2-7,TRBV2,NA,NA,CASRSGSNYEQYF,TGTGCCAGCAGGTCCGGGAGCAACTACGAGCAGTACTTC
TRBJ2-1,TRBV7-9,NA,NA,CASKPGVGDEQFF,TGTGCCAGCAAACCGGGGGTGGGCGATGAGCAGTTCTTC
TRBJ2-1,TRBV6-4,NA,few,CASAIEGGNEQFF,TGTGCCAGCGCTATAGAGGGAGGCAATGAGCAGTTCTTC
TRBJ1-1,TRBV6-4,NA,few,CASSERAAGGNTEAFF,TGTGCCAGCAGTGAAAGGGCAGCCGGGGGGAACACTGAAGCTTTCTTT
TRBJ2-2,TRBV7-2,NA,NA,CASSLSSVGELFF,TGTGCCAGCAGCTTATCTTCCGTCGGGGAGCTGTTTTTT